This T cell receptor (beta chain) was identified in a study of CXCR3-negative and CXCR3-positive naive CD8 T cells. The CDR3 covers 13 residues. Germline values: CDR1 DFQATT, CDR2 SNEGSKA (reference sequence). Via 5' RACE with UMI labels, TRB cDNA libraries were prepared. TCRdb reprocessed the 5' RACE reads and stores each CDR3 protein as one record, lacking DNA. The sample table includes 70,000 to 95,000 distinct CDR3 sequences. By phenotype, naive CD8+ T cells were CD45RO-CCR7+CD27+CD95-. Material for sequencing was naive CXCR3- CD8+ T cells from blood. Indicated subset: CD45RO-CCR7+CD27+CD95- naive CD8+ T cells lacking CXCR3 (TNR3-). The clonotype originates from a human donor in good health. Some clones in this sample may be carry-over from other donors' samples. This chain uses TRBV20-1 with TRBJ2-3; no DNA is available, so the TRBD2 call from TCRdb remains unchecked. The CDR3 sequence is CSAIRAGPDTQYF.